Listed here are 28 T cell receptor beta chains from one sample, sequenced in a study of regulatory T cells in long-lasting Graves disease. To make TCR beta libraries, researchers used iRepertoire HTBI primers and Arm-PCR of CDR3 regions. TCRdb re-called the multiplex PCR reads through MiXCR, storing one row per CDR3 protein. The data contain around 450,000 distinct CDR3 sequences, about 22% of them singletons. Time point indicated: persistent/refractory GD, antithyroid drugs over 5 years with positive TRAb. The TCR library was made from RNA extracted from PBMCs. Sequenced here: peripheral blood mononuclear cells (PBMCs), sampled when the disease was refractory, from a patient treated with antithyroid drugs. These receptors were taken from a female donor with Graves disease.

This chain links TRBV7-2 with TRBJ1-2, with D possibly matching TRBD1 (6 bases). The CDR3 totals 16 residues. The germline V gene encodes CDR1 SGHTA and CDR2 FQGNSA. V lost 3 bases and J lost 5, with 19 bases in between. CDR3 nucleotide sequence: TGTGCCAGCAGCTTTACTGGGAGGGGGGGCGCGTATGGCTACACCTTC. Translation gives CASSFTGRGGAYGYTF. The full variable domain, with the rest looked up from reference TRBV7-2 and TRBJ1-2, is GAGVSQSPSNKVTEKGKDVELRCDPISGHTALYWYRQSLGQGLEFLIYFQGNSAPDKSGLPSDRFSAERTGGSVSTLTIQRTQQEDSAVYLCASSFTGRGGAYGYTFGSGTRLTVV.

This clonotype has a count of ten or more. CDR3 region: CATSDSPGETQYF. CDR3 DNA: TGTGCCACCAGTGATTCCCCCGGAGAGACCCAGTACTTC. J is TRBJ2-5 and V is TRBV24-1; D not certain. V shed 2 bases and J shed 4 bases, with 7 bases lying between them. The CDR3 consists of 13 residues. Germline assignment: CDR1 KGHDR and CDR2 SFDVKD.

V gene TRBV5-1 combines with J gene TRBJ1-6, with a weak D call TRBD1 (5 bases). Germline V gives CDR1 SGHRS, CDR2 YFSETQ. Trimming shortened V by 1 base and J by 5 bases, and 19 bases separated the two germline ends. This CDR3 has 18 residues. In nucleotides, the CDR3 is TGCGCCAGCAGCTTGTATGAACAGGCGTTGAAAAATAATTCACCCCTCCACTTT. It yields the protein CASSLYEQALKNNSPLHF.

This clonotype came up many times. The V and J genes are TRBV20-1 and TRBJ2-6; D possibly corresponds to TRBD1 (5 bases). Trimming took off 2 bases at V and 1 base at J, with 18 bases between the two ends. Germline loops: CDR1 DFQATT, CDR2 SNEGSKA (reference sequence). The CDR3 loop spans 18 amino acids. The CDR3 DNA is TGCAGTGCTAGACCCGAGACAGTTAGGGTGTCTGGGGCCAACGTCCTGACTTTC. This translates into CSARPETVRVSGANVLTF.

This clonotype was counted a few times. The gene calls are TRBV29-1 and TRBJ2-1, with D perhaps TRBD2 (5 bases). CDR1 SQVTM and CDR2 ANQGSEA come from the germline V gene. The CDR3 is 13 residues long. V lost 0 bases and J lost 7, with 10 bases in between. CDR3 in amino acids: CSVEETIRNEQFF. The DNA of the CDR3 is TGCAGCGTTGAAGAGACTATCCGAAATGAGCAGTTCTTC.

V usage is TRBV29-1 and J usage is TRBJ2-2; D possibly corresponds to TRBD1 (5 bases). The CDR3 is 14 residues long. The V gene lost 4 bases and the J gene lost 2 bases, with 11 bases spanning the gap. Germline V gives CDR1 SQVTM, CDR2 ANQGSEA. The chain's CDR3 is CSVVWTPNTGELFF. CDR3 nucleotides: TGCAGCGTTGTATGGACACCCAACACCGGGGAGCTGTTTTTT.

This clonotype has ten or more counts. The chain combines TRBV28 with TRBJ2-2, with 8 bases that match TRBD2. The CDR3 has 14 residues. The germline V gene encodes CDR1 MDHEN and CDR2 SYDVKM. Trimming took 3 bases from V and 5 from J; bases not matched to a gene: 2. This chain's CDR3 is CASSFGLATGELFF. The CDR3 DNA is TGTGCCAGCAGTTTCGGACTAGCAACCGGGGAGCTGTTTTTT.

J is TRBJ1-4 and V is TRBV7-9; D is unresolved. Germline V gives CDR1 SEHNR, CDR2 FQNEAQ (reference sequence). This CDR3 comprises 13 residues. The CDR3 region is CGCSVASNEKLFF. CDR3 bases: TGTGGCTGCAGCGTTGCCTCTAATGAAAAACTGTTTTTT. Filled out from reference TRBV7-9 and TRBJ1-4, the complete variable domain reads DTGVSQNPRHKITKRGQNVTFRCDPISEHNRLYWYRQTLGQGPEFLTYFQNEAQLEKSRLLSDRFSAERPKGSFSTLEIQRTEQGDSAMYLCGCSVASNEKLFFGSGTQLSVL.

This clonotype showed up many times. The chain has TRBV6-1 and TRBJ2-5; tentatively, D is TRBD1 (5 bases). The V and J ends lost 5 bases and 2 bases respectively, with 6 bases between them. CDR1 and CDR2 from the germline V gene are MNHNS and SASEGT. CDR3 size: 12 residues. CDR3 in amino acids: CASSRQQETQYF. The CDR3 coding sequence is TGTGCCAGCAGTAGACAGCAAGAGACCCAGTACTTC.

This clonotype came up many times. The chain uses TRBV28 and TRBJ2-7; no reliable D call. V lost 4 bases, J lost 1 base, and 5 bases lay in between. This CDR3 has 12 amino acids. The germline gives CDR1 MDHEN, CDR2 SYDVKM. DNA of the CDR3: TGTGCCAGCAGTTACGAGTCCTACGAGCAGTACTTC. Amino acids: CASSYESYEQYF.

V is TRBV5-6 and J is TRBJ1-2, with TRBD1 matching 8 bases. J was trimmed by 5 bases and V by 4 bases; bases with no gene match: 13. This CDR3 comprises 16 residues. The germline gives CDR1 SGHDT, CDR2 YYEEEE. The CDR3 protein is CASSRGTGLGGYGYTF. DNA of the CDR3: TGTGCCAGCAGCCGGGGGACAGGCCTCGGCGGGTATGGCTACACCTTC.

The chain uses TRBV14 and TRBJ2-2, with D hard to call. CDR1 is SGHDN and CDR2 is FVKESK in the germline V gene. The CDR3 has 17 amino acids. With 2 bases removed from V and 2 bases from J, the gap between germline ends came to 15 bases. The CDR3 here is CASSQWQRPINTGELFF. CDR3 nucleotide sequence: TGTGCCAGCAGCCAATGGCAGCGACCTATAAACACCGGGGAGCTGTTTTTT. Filled out from reference TRBV14 and TRBJ2-2, the complete variable domain reads EAGVTQFPSHSVIEKGQTVTLRCDPISGHDNLYWYRRVMGKEIKFLLHFVKESKQDESGMPNNRFLAERTGGTYSTLKVQPAELEDSGVYFCASSQWQRPINTGELFFGEGSRLTVL.

The CDR3, as DNA: TGTGCCAGCAGCCTCCTCCCGGGGCGGCAAACCGGGGAGCTGTTTTTT. It specifies CASSLLPGRQTGELFF. The genes are TRBV9 and TRBJ2-2; D is possibly TRBD1 or TRBD2 (5 bases each). The CDR3 loop spans 16 amino acids. The V end was cut by 4 bases, the J end by 5 bases, with 18 bases between. Germline CDR1 reads SGDLS; CDR2 reads YYNGEE.

The chain links TRBV29-1 to TRBJ1-4, with D perhaps TRBD1 (6 bases). V was shortened by 6 bases and J by 8 bases, with 16 bases between the two germline ends. Germline CDR1 SQVTM, CDR2 ANQGSEA. This CDR3 has 13 amino acids. DNA for the CDR3: TGCAGCGTCGCCAAGGGGCAGGGGGAAAAACTGTTTTTT. Translating it yields CSVAKGQGEKLFF.

CDR3 nucleotides: TGTGCCTGGGGGCCAGGGGGATATGGCTACACCTTC. Encoded protein: CAWGPGGYGYTF. This chain uses TRBV30 with TRBJ1-2, with 7 bases identical to TRBD1. The V gene end was trimmed by 5 bases and the J gene end by 5 bases; junction bases not matched to a gene: 5. This CDR3 is built from 12 residues. Germline loops: CDR1 GTSNPN, CDR2 SVGIG (reference sequence).

The sample holds many counts of this clonotype. This chain joins TRBV7-2 and TRBJ1-4, with D maybe TRBD1 (5 bases). CDR1 is SGHTA and CDR2 is FQGNSA in the germline V gene. This CDR3 comprises 15 residues. V was cut by 4 bases and J by 2 bases, with 11 bases left in between. The CDR3 nucleotides are TGTGCCAGCAGCTCGAGCAGGGCGACTAATGAAAAACTGTTTTTT. Encoded protein: CASSSSRATNEKLFF.

This clonotype has more than one count but fewer than ten. This rearrangement joins TRBV13 to TRBJ1-1, with D perhaps matching TRBD1 (5 bases). In germline, CDR1 is PRHDT, CDR2 FYEKMQ (reference sequence). This CDR3 has 14 residues. Trimming pared 4 bases from V and 4 bases from J, leaving 13 bases between. The CDR3 nucleotides read TGTGCCAGCAGCTCGGGTTCCAGGGCCACTGAAGCTTTCTTT. It specifies CASSSGSRATEAFF.

Only a few counts were recorded for this clonotype. This rearrangement joins TRBV6-1 to TRBJ1-2, with D tentatively TRBD1 (6 bases). The germline CDR1 and CDR2 sequences are MNHNS and SASEGT. The CDR3 runs to 14 residues. The V end was cut by 10 bases, the J end by 2 bases, with 17 bases between. As DNA, the CDR3 is TGTGCCACTCGACGCCGGGGGCTAAACTATGGCTACACCTTC. This translates into CATRRRGLNYGYTF.

In nucleotides, the CDR3 is TGCAGTGCTAGAGATACGCGGGTAGAGACCCAGTACTTC. This codes for CSARDTRVETQYF. V usage is TRBV20-1 and J usage is TRBJ2-5; possibly TRBD2 for D (5 bases). Per the germline V gene, CDR1 is DFQATT and CDR2 is SNEGSKA (reference sequence). The V end lost 0 bases, the J end lost 4 bases, and 9 bases lay between the germline ends. This CDR3 spans 13 amino acids.

This clonotype was detected ten times or more. J is TRBJ1-2 and V is TRBV12-3 or TRBV12-4; D possibly corresponds to TRBD1 (5 bases). The CDR3 covers 12 residues. V dropped 6 bases and J dropped 8 bases, with 13 bases sitting between them. CDR3 DNA: TGTGCCAGCAGCCGACAGTATGGAGGCTACACCTTC. Translation: CASSRQYGGYTF.

This chain links TRBV14 with TRBJ2-5; the D gene could be TRBD1 or TRBD2 (6 bases each). V lost 4 bases and J lost 2, with 14 bases in between. There are 15 residues in the CDR3. Germline loops: CDR1 SGHDN, CDR2 FVKESK. CDR3 amino acids: CASSLLWGAQETQYF. The CDR3 coding sequence is TGTGCCAGCAGCCTCCTCTGGGGGGCTCAAGAGACCCAGTACTTC.

This chain links TRBV7-9 with TRBJ2-4; D perhaps matches TRBD1 (5 bases). This CDR3 contains 14 residues. Trimming left V 8 bases short and J 7 bases short, with 18 bases between. Germline lookup yields CDR1 SEHNR and CDR2 FQNEAQ (reference sequence). CDR3 residues: CASHLAGSGNIQYF. The CDR3 DNA reads as TGTGCCAGCCACTTAGCAGGGTCAGGTAACATTCAGTACTTC.

This clonotype has more than one count but fewer than ten. This rearrangement joins TRBV20-1 to TRBJ1-2; 7 bases agree with TRBD1. J lost 2 bases, V lost 1 base, and 1 base had no gene match. This CDR3 has 13 residues. From germline, CDR1 is DFQATT and CDR2 SNEGSKA (reference sequence). CDR3 nucleotides: TGCAGTGCTAGAGTACAGGGGAACTATGGCTACACCTTC. It translates to CSARVQGNYGYTF.

This clonotype was seen at least ten times. This chain uses TRBV28 with TRBJ2-7; 7 positions match TRBD2. CDR1 is MDHEN and CDR2 is SYDVKM in the germline V gene. There are 17 residues in the CDR3. The V segment lost 5 bases and the J segment 3 bases; nucleotides outside the gene matches: 16. As DNA, the CDR3 is TGTGCCAGCAGTCCGCCGAGCGGGGCGCCGCGAGGCTACGAGCAGTACTTC. Protein sequence: CASSPPSGAPRGYEQYF.

This clonotype was seen at least ten times. V is TRBV19 and J is TRBJ1-2; TRBD1 matches at 10 bases. Losses at the gene ends were 5 bases for V and 5 bases for J; bases not matched to a gene: 11. CDR3 size: 16 residues. CDR1 LNHDA and CDR2 SQIVND come from the germline V gene (reference sequence). CDR3: CASSQRTGGDNYGYTF. CDR3 nucleotides: TGTGCCAGTAGTCAGAGGACAGGGGGGGATAATTATGGCTACACCTTC.

This clonotype was seen only a few times. The chain employs TRBV7-9 and TRBJ2-2; 7 bases are shared with TRBD1. The CDR3 runs 12 residues. The V gene's germline CDR1 is SEHNR and CDR2 FQNEAQ (reference sequence). V was pared by 6 bases and J by 9 bases, with 4 bases of the junction left unmatched. CDR3 amino acids: CASRGGQRELFF. The CDR3 region has the DNA TGTGCCAGCAGAGGGGGACAGCGGGAGCTGTTTTTT. The complete variable domain, with remaining parts taken from reference TRBV7-9 and TRBJ2-2, reads DTGVSQNPRHKITKRGQNVTFRCDPISEHNRLYWYRQTLGQGPEFLTYFQNEAQLEKSRLLSDRFSAERPKGSFSTLEIQRTEQGDSAMYLCASRGGQRELFFGEGSRLTVL.

J is TRBJ1-5 and V is TRBV19; 9 bases are a match to TRBD1. Germline CDR1 reads LNHDA; CDR2 reads SQIVND (reference sequence). The length of the CDR3 is 15 residues. Unmatched junction bases numbered 4, after V lost 5 bases and J lost 2 bases. CDR3 region: CASSVTGGGNQPQHF. CDR3 DNA sequence: TGTGCCAGTAGTGTGACAGGGGGAGGCAATCAGCCCCAGCATTTT.

J is TRBJ2-7 and V is TRBV10-1, with 12 bases that match TRBD2. Germline V gene lookup returns CDR1 WNHNN and CDR2 SYGVQD (reference sequence). The CDR3 runs to 16 residues. Trimming removed 5 bases from V and 3 bases from J; junction bases left unmatched: 8. The CDR3 here is CASSLHPTSGSYEQYF. The CDR3 nucleotides read TGCGCCAGCAGTCTCCACCCGACTAGCGGGAGCTACGAGCAGTACTTC.